These 10 T cell receptor beta chains came from one sample sequenced in a study of T cells expressing NK-cell markers. Following a re-call of the 5' RACE reads, TCRdb has one entry per CDR3 protein and lacks DNA. The sample totals approximately 460,000 distinct CDR3 sequences; its top ten clones hold about 7.3%. The sample comprised blood T cells: a sorted CD56 or NKG2C T cell subset, CD4+ or CD8+ T cells, or bulk PBMC T cells (not recorded which). Source of these receptors: a woman aged 18 to 69 in good health.

J is TRBJ1-4 and V is TRBV29-1; TCRdb's assignment of TRBD1 cannot be checked, as there is no DNA. Germline loops: CDR1 SQVTM, CDR2 ANQGSEA. This CDR3 has 13 residues. CDR3 amino acids: CSVFGASNEKLFF.

The J gene is TRBJ2-5, the V gene TRBV7-2; TCRdb selects TRBD1, and the lack of DNA leaves this call unchecked. Germline-derived CDR1 and CDR2 are SGHTA and FQGNSA. CDR3 length: 16 amino acids. The CDR3 region is CASSLAPGRAQETQYF.

The chain combines TRBV5-1 with TRBJ2-1. The CDR3 is 17 amino acids. Germline V gene sequence: CDR1 SGHRS, CDR2 YFSETQ. CDR3: CASSPTWLTSSYNEQFF.

The V gene is TRBV7-2, the J gene TRBJ1-1. CDR1 and CDR2 (germline): SGHTA, FQGNSA. The CDR3 consists of 12 residues. CDR3 loop: CASSLYGTEAFF.

CDR3 loop: CASSQGLLGLGGYTF. The V gene is TRBV4-3, the J gene TRBJ1-2. Germline values: CDR1 LGHNA, CDR2 YSLEER. CDR3 length: 15 residues.

The chain couples TRBV20-1 to TRBJ1-3; TCRdb calls TRBD1, which cannot be checked without DNA. This CDR3 contains 12 residues. From germline, CDR1 is DFQATT and CDR2 SNEGSKA (reference sequence). The CDR3 spells CSARGQGNTIYF.

This chain connects TRBV4-3 to TRBJ1-2; the D call of TRBD1 rests on TCRdb alone, since no DNA is present to check it. Germline-derived CDR1 and CDR2 are LGHNA and YSLEER. This CDR3 spans 15 amino acids. This CDR3 is CASSQPGTGSGGYTF.

The V gene is TRBV4-3, the J gene TRBJ2-1; TCRdb returns TRBD1, unconfirmable since there is no DNA. CDR1 and CDR2 from the germline V gene are LGHNA and YSLEER. CDR3 length: 16 amino acids. The CDR3 sequence is CASSRSTGVGYNEQFF.

The rearrangement joins TRBV7-9 to TRBJ2-3; there is no DNA to check the TCRdb D call of TRBD2. This CDR3 has 16 amino acids. Per germline, CDR1 SEHNR and CDR2 FQNEAQ (reference sequence). The CDR3 loop reads CASSARRLADTDTQYF.

The chain combines TRBV20-1 with TRBJ1-6. The CDR3 is 13 amino acids. The germline V gene has CDR1 DFQATT and CDR2 SNEGSKA (reference sequence). The CDR3: CSARPSRGSPLHF.